A selection of T cell receptor beta chains follows, all from one sample in a study of CD8+ T cells in alopecia areata. The repertoire was sequenced with immunoSEQ multiplex PCR; TCRdb's copy has only in-frame clones and lacks some. The sample has approximately 180,000 clones, roughly 60% seen once. The sequences come from CD4+ T cells sorted from blood, collected at week 0. These receptors originate from a human donor with alopecia areata. Each CDR3 is given with its conserved first and last residue. Fields, in order: J gene, V gene, CDR3 protein.

>TRBJ1-2|TRBV6-5
CAISEGPGNYGYTF
>TRBJ2-3|TRBV7-2
CASSLQGGTDTQYF
>TRBJ2-2|TRBV7-6
CASSFRGQSGELFF
>TRBJ1-2|TRBV9
CASSVSDSNYGYTF
>TRBJ2-5|TRBV7-6
CASSPGGVRETQYF
>TRBJ2-4|TRBV30
CAWMGAGANIQYF
>TRBJ2-1|TRBV11-2
CASSGRQEQFF
>TRBJ2-3|TRBV5-1
CASSLETLAGITDTQYF
>TRBJ1-6|TRBV4-1
CASSQVFPATSPLHF
>TRBJ1-5|TRBV9
CASSPGTGFNQPQHF
>TRBJ2-1|TRBV7-3
CASSLGQGNNEQFF
>TRBJ1-1|TRBV29-1
CSVGRATEAFF
>TRBJ1-2|TRBV29-1
CSVEIWRRQNRGYTF
>TRBJ1-2|TRBV7-2
CASSSYRGSNYGYTF
>TRBJ1-4|TRBV5-6
CASSLKGNEKLFF
>TRBJ1-1|TRBV19
CASSIVQTNTEAFF
>TRBJ2-3|TRBV7-6
CASSLRADTQYF
>TRBJ1-5|TRBV30
CAWSGGDNQPQHF
>TRBJ1-6|TRBV7-8
CASSLGQNNSPLHF
>TRBJ2-1|TRBV4-3
CASSHHNEQFF
>TRBJ1-6|TRBV5-6
CASSLGYSPLHF
>TRBJ2-7|TRBV4-3
CASSLGTKLYEQYF
>TRBJ1-2|TRBV20-1
CSAKDSYGYTF
>TRBJ2-5|TRBV29-1
CSVEAGTGETQYF
>TRBJ2-3|TRBV29-1
CSVDAGGKADTQYF
>TRBJ2-5|TRBV7-2
CASSLVVGLGETQYF
>TRBJ1-2|TRBV9
CASSVVGEEYYGYTF
>TRBJ1-1|TRBV29-1
CSASGSMNTEAFF
>TRBJ2-7|TRBV29-1
CSGGTSVYEQYF
>TRBJ2-3|TRBV7-2
CASSLVAGAQDTQYF
>TRBJ1-6|TRBV2
CASSVTNSPLHF
>TRBJ2-6|TRBV4-3
CASSQDSGLISGANVLTF
>TRBJ1-2|TRBV18
CASSPPPGESYGYTF
>TRBJ2-3|TRBV7-2
CASSTRRTDTQYF